The clone carrying this TCR beta chain was seen at least ten times. Antigen specificity is unknown. These data come from a study of neurological immune-mediated disorders. Trimming took off 0 bases at V and 0 bases at J, with 9 bases between the two ends. Germline V gene data show CDR1 as MNHEY and CDR2 as SVGEGT. This CDR3 region has 15 residues. With 10-nucleotide random UMIs included, cDNA was synthesized by 5'RACE. TCRdb independently ran MiXCR on the 5' RACE reads; one entry per CDR3 protein. This table has around 70,000 distinct CDR3 sequences, 4.8% appearing once. Broader study findings: Phylogenetic grouping assigned the repertoires of 18 of 34 multiple sclerosis patients to a single cluster of related CDR3 sequences. This cluster may be a repertoire-level signature. Neither clinical nor MRI features were found to be associated with the multiple sclerosis repertoire cluster.

This chain connects TRBV6-2 or TRBV6-3 to TRBJ2-7; D is ambiguous. Sequencing input: PBMCs. The TCR was taken from a woman aged 70 to 79 with multiple sclerosis. DNA of the CDR3: TGTGCCAGCAGTTACTCGGGCGTTAGCTCCTACGAGCAGTACTTC. This gives the protein CASSYSGVSSYEQYF.